This is a list of T cell receptor beta chains from one sample in a study of T cell changes during pregnancy in multiple sclerosis. Method: immunoSEQ multiplex PCR; TCRdb's copy keeps in-frame clones and lacks some. The table has approximately 40,000 clones, approximately 89% seen once. Sample: CD8+ T cells from peripheral blood mononuclear cells, taken in the third trimester of pregnancy. The receptors derive from a female donor with multiple sclerosis, enrolled in a pregnancy study. Each CDR3 is given with its conserved first and last residue. D genes are given only for firm matches. Not every row has a clone size; where given, it reads once, few, many or a size class.

V gene: TRBV27; clone size: -; D gene: -; J gene: TRBJ2-3; CDR3 protein: CASSSLPPDFSYTDTQYF; CDR3 DNA: TGTGCCAGCAGTTCTCTGCCACCGGACTTCTCGTACACAGATACGCAGTATTTT
V gene: TRBV2; clone size: -; D gene: TRBD2; J gene: TRBJ2-3; CDR3 protein: CASSEAPGGPGDTQYF; CDR3 DNA: TGTGCCAGCAGTGAAGCTCCGGGAGGGCCAGGAGATACGCAGTATTTT
V gene: TRBV25-1; clone size: many; D gene: -; J gene: TRBJ1-6; CDR3 protein: CASSDAGDSSPLHF; CDR3 DNA: TGTGCCAGCAGTGATGCCGGGGATAGTTCACCCCTCCACTTT
V gene: TRBV16; clone size: -; D gene: -; J gene: TRBJ1-1; CDR3 protein: CASLVGEGNTEAFF; CDR3 DNA: TGTGCCAGCCTGGTCGGGGAAGGTAACACTGAAGCTTTCTTT
V gene: TRBV13; clone size: -; D gene: TRBD1; J gene: TRBJ1-1; CDR3 protein: CASSGRDSPRGTEAFF; CDR3 DNA: TGTGCCAGCAGCGGCCGGGACAGCCCCAGGGGCACTGAAGCTTTCTTT
V gene: TRBV6-5; clone size: -; D gene: -; J gene: TRBJ2-7; CDR3 protein: CASSYGSGDYEQYF; CDR3 DNA: TGTGCCAGCAGTTATGGGTCCGGGGACTACGAGCAGTACTTC
V gene: TRBV5-5; clone size: few; D gene: -; J gene: TRBJ2-1; CDR3 protein: CASSRDGSSYNEQFF; CDR3 DNA: TGTGCCAGCAGCAGGGACGGGAGCTCCTACAATGAGCAGTTCTTC
V gene: TRBV7-6; clone size: few; D gene: TRBD1; J gene: TRBJ1-1; CDR3 protein: CASSHDRGTEAFF; CDR3 DNA: TGTGCCAGCAGTCATGACAGGGGCACTGAAGCTTTCTTT
V gene: TRBV2; clone size: -; D gene: -; J gene: TRBJ1-5; CDR3 protein: CASSGARPGVYSNQPQHF; CDR3 DNA: TGTGCCAGCAGTGGGGCCCGACCAGGGGTCTATAGCAATCAGCCCCAGCATTTT
V gene: TRBV7-9; clone size: -; D gene: -; J gene: TRBJ1-5; CDR3 protein: CASSLAGSTQPQHF; CDR3 DNA: TGTGCCAGCAGCTTAGCGGGCTCTACCCAGCCCCAGCATTTT
V gene: TRBV19; clone size: -; D gene: TRBD2; J gene: TRBJ2-7; CDR3 protein: CASRLRDSGANAYEQYF; CDR3 DNA: TGTGCCAGTAGGCTCCGAGATAGCGGGGCGAATGCCTACGAGCAGTACTTC
V gene: TRBV27; clone size: -; D gene: -; J gene: TRBJ2-3; CDR3 protein: CASSRLDGTQYF; CDR3 DNA: TGTGCCAGCAGTAGACTAGACGGGACGCAGTATTTT
V gene: TRBV11-2; clone size: -; D gene: -; J gene: TRBJ2-5; CDR3 protein: CASSSGQGGANQETQYF; CDR3 DNA: TGTGCCAGCAGCTCCGGACAGGGAGGGGCCAACCAAGAGACCCAGTACTTC
V gene: TRBV30; clone size: -; D gene: -; J gene: TRBJ1-2; CDR3 protein: CAWNEGRQGYTF; CDR3 DNA: TGTGCCTGGAACGAGGGGAGGCAAGGCTACACCTTC
V gene: TRBV7-9; clone size: -; D gene: TRBD2; J gene: TRBJ2-7; CDR3 protein: CASSSASGSYEQYF; CDR3 DNA: TGTGCCAGCAGCTCCGCTAGCGGCTCCTACGAGCAGTACTTC
V gene: TRBV29-1; clone size: -; D gene: TRBD1; J gene: TRBJ2-7; CDR3 protein: CSANGQGGYEQYF; CDR3 DNA: TGCAGCGCCAACGGACAGGGTGGCTACGAGCAGTACTTC
V gene: TRBV25-1; clone size: -; D gene: -; J gene: TRBJ2-1; CDR3 protein: CASHNWGDEQFF; CDR3 DNA: TGTGCCAGCCACAACTGGGGGGATGAGCAGTTCTTC
V gene: TRBV27; clone size: -; D gene: -; J gene: TRBJ1-2; CDR3 protein: CASSLGQGSGYTF; CDR3 DNA: TGTGCCAGCAGTTTAGGGCAGGGGAGTGGCTACACCTTC